Listed below are T cell receptor beta chains from one sample, sequenced in a study of T cell changes during pregnancy in multiple sclerosis. The table came from immunoSEQ multiplex PCR; TCRdb's copy has only in-frame clones and leaves some out. This table has around 50,000 clones, about 90% appearing once. Sequenced here: CD4+ T cells from peripheral blood mononuclear cells, sampled after pregnancy. These receptors were collected from a female donor in good health, enrolled as a control in a pregnancy study. CDR3s include the opening cysteine and the closing phenylalanine or tryptophan.

V gene,CDR3 protein
TRBV2,CASSGGQGHQPQHF
TRBV7-2,CASSLARNRDNYGYTF
TRBV2,CASRGGYGYTF
TRBV7-9,CASSREGGSSEKLFF
TRBV5-4,CASSLGGITGLTEAFF
TRBV19,CASSIQDPGEYEQYF
TRBV9,CASSRGVKETQYF
TRBV6-4,CASSGGGRNSPLHF
TRBV7-9,CASSWGQEDTEAFF
TRBV7-9,CASSLEDPRNIQYF
TRBV9,CASSLETGPWGYTF
TRBV29-1,CSVGEGAAGRPEAFF
TRBV27,CASSLYGVGNYGYTF
TRBV18,CASSRQGGGEQYF
TRBV19,CASSIRGNTEAFF
TRBV29-1,CSVQRDINYEQYF
TRBV14,CASSSQHIKQFF
TRBV29-1,CSVSEGTEAFF
TRBV6-1,CASSADRTNYGYTF
TRBV6-5,CASSSMDRGVNQPQHF
TRBV4-3,CASSQSLRTEAFF
TRBV7-2,CASSLVGTEVDTIYF
TRBV6-5,CASSYSLNTEAFF
TRBV19,CASSRTSANEKLFF
TRBV7-6,CASSAGSLRTGELFF
TRBV7-9,CASSTGLTGVTYEQYF
TRBV7-9,CASSLSQGGYTF
TRBV29-1,CSAEAATNEKLFF
TRBV18,CASSPQSSGNTIYF
TRBV5-1,CASVGGNYEQYF
TRBV6-5,CASSYGRGDYEQYF
TRBV14,CASSQGLAYTQYF
TRBV27,CASSIRGRGSPLHF